This TCR beta chain was captured in a study of T-cell reconstitution after alpha-beta-depleted transplantation in children. The study's findings and limits: Newly produced T cells mostly accounted for T-cell counts and diversity one year post-transplant. Some patients' high day-60 TCRbeta diversity was traced to surviving recipient T cells and thymic progenitors. Reportedly, only several hundred clones from non-depleted graft cells drove alpha-beta T-cell counts at about two months.

A library of TCRbeta sequences, prepared with unique molecular identifiers, was generated. Each CDR3 protein is one row after TCRdb ran MiXCR on the PCR reads. The profile covers around 450,000 distinct CDR3 sequences, with over 40% appearing a single time and 27% taken by the ten largest. The V gene lost 3 bases and the J gene lost 10 bases, with 13 bases spanning the gap. This CDR3 spans 14 amino acids. With respect to this clonotype: Its antigen is as yet unknown.

The chain employs TRBV12-3 or TRBV12-4 and TRBJ1-6; D remains ambiguous. The source material was PBMCs, sampled before TCRalphabeta/CD19-depleted stem cell transplant. This clonotype was obtained from a girl aged 2 to 9 with aplastic anemia, due to receive a stem cell transplant. CDR3 region: CASSLQVEWSPLHF. The CDR3, as DNA: TGTGCCAGCAGTTTGCAGGTAGAGTGGTCACCCCTCCACTTT.